The source of this TCR beta chain is a study of cytomegalovirus exposure and HLA in healthy donors. V lost 1 base and J lost 6, with 6 bases in between. CDR1 is SGHVS and CDR2 is FQNEAQ in the germline V gene. The length of the CDR3 is 13 residues. About this clone itself: Its specificity is not known.

Primers included in the PCR were 60 Vbeta and 13 Jbeta primers. Profiled with immunoSEQ multiplex PCR; TCRdb holds only in-frame clones, not every one. This table holds 74,000 or so clones, about 71% found once. Regarding the study as a whole: Earlier analysis looked at TCR beta V segments, and most were productive about 87% or about 30% of the time. Most TCR sequences proved rare, with some public TCRs found in many donors.

Sampled while nominally healthy, donors likely had unrecorded immune exposures. The TCR comes from a woman aged 40-49 years in good health and CMV-seronegative. The sequencing sample was made of PBMCs. The V gene is TRBV7-8, the J gene TRBJ2-2; TRBD1 is a possible D gene (5 bases). CDR3 sequence (DNA): TGTGCCAGCAGCTTAGAAGGGGCCGGGGAGCTGTTTTTT. As protein: CASSLEGAGELFF.